The rows below give T cell receptor beta chains drawn from one sample of a study of cytomegalovirus exposure and HLA in healthy donors. Some clones are missing from TCRdb's copy, which holds only in-frame ones; the method was immunoSEQ multiplex PCR. The data contain roughly 280,000 clones, approximately 86% of them singletons. Sequences were obtained from PBMCs. The origin of the receptors is a woman under 30 in good health and CMV-seronegative. The CDR3 runs from the conserved cysteine through the conserved F or W. A D gene is named only where the DNA matches it firmly. Not every row has a clone size; where given, it reads once, few, many or a size class.

clone_size j_call v_call cdr3_length d_call cdr3_aa cdr3_nt
. TRBJ1-2 TRBV9 14 TRBD1 CASSVDGQGYGYTF TGTGCCAGCAGCGTCGACGGACAGGGTTATGGCTACACCTTC
. TRBJ2-1 TRBV6-1 13 TRBD2 CASSVGLASEQFF TGTGCCAGCAGTGTGGGACTAGCATCTGAGCAGTTCTTC
. TRBJ2-1 TRBV30 13 . CAWSRYRVGEQFF TGTGCCTGGAGTCGATACAGGGTTGGTGAGCAGTTCTTC
. TRBJ1-1 TRBV6-6 13 . CASRGTTNTEAFF TGTGCCAGCAGGGGGACTACGAACACTGAAGCTTTCTTT
. TRBJ1-1 TRBV7-2 14 TRBD1 CASSWTGMDTEAFF TGTGCCAGCAGCTGGACAGGGATGGACACTGAAGCTTTCTTT
. TRBJ1-1 TRBV6-6 14 TRBD1 CASATGDINTEAFF TGTGCCAGCGCGACAGGGGACATAAACACTGAAGCTTTCTTT
. TRBJ1-1 TRBV27 15 TRBD1 CASSFRQGAGTEAFF TGTGCCAGCAGTTTCCGACAGGGGGCCGGCACTGAAGCTTTCTTT
. TRBJ1-2 TRBV6-5 13 TRBD1 CASSYSAGGGYTF TGTGCCAGCAGTTACTCAGCAGGGGGAGGCTACACCTTC
. TRBJ2-1 TRBV9 15 TRBD2 CASSPGLAGINEQFF TGTGCCAGCAGCCCCGGGCTAGCGGGGATAAATGAGCAGTTCTTC
. TRBJ2-5 TRBV7-2 15 TRBD1 CASSSSGTGRETQYF TGTGCCAGCAGCTCGTCCGGGACAGGGAGGGAGACCCAGTACTTC
few TRBJ1-2 TRBV9 14 . CASSVEGPLDGYTF TGTGCCAGCAGCGTGGAGGGCCCTTTGGATGGCTACACCTTC
. TRBJ2-7 TRBV15 16 TRBD2 CATSRGGGVSSYEQYF TGTGCCACCAGCAGAGGGGGAGGGGTTAGCTCCTACGAGCAGTACTTC
. TRBJ2-1 TRBV7-7 16 TRBD2 CASSLGGTSGRNEQFF TGTGCCAGCAGCTTGGGGGGGACTAGCGGGAGGAATGAGCAGTTCTTC
. TRBJ2-7 TRBV11-2 11 . CASSFGHEQYF TGTGCCAGCAGCTTTGGCCACGAGCAGTACTTC
. TRBJ1-2 TRBV6-4 16 TRBD1 CASRPDRGLANYGYTF TGTGCCAGCAGGCCGGACAGGGGGCTGGCTAACTATGGCTACACCTTC
. TRBJ1-1 TRBV10-1 11 TRBD1 CASRGTGEAFF TGCGCCAGCAGAGGGACAGGGGAAGCTTTCTTT
. TRBJ1-5 TRBV6-6 14 TRBD1 CATWGQGGDQPQHF TGTGCCACCTGGGGACAGGGAGGGGATCAGCCCCAGCATTTT
many TRBJ2-3 TRBV6-5 13 TRBD1 CASGTGDSDTQYF TGTGCCAGCGGGACAGGGGATTCGGATACGCAGTATTTT
. TRBJ1-6 TRBV6-6 14 . CARNHSTYNSPLHF TGTGCCAGAAACCACAGCACCTATAATTCACCCCTCCACTTT
. TRBJ2-7 TRBV30 13 TRBD1 CAEAGQGSYEQYF TGTGCCGAAGCTGGACAGGGCTCCTACGAGCAGTACTTC
. TRBJ2-7 TRBV5-6 15 . CASSSDGTHPYEQYF TGTGCCAGCAGCTCGGACGGGACTCATCCCTACGAGCAGTACTTC
once TRBJ2-7 TRBV6-5 13 . CASSYLRDSWRYF TGTGCCAGCAGTTATCTCAGGGATAGCTGGAGGTACTTC
. TRBJ2-7 TRBV5-6 13 . CASSLTGLYEQYF TGTGCCAGCAGCTTGACAGGATTGTACGAGCAGTACTTC
. TRBJ2-1 TRBV5-1 16 . CASSLVLGWAGNEQFF TGCGCCAGCAGCTTGGTGCTGGGGTGGGCGGGCAATGAGCAGTTCTTC
few TRBJ2-1 TRBV7-9 15 . CASSPKTSSYNEQFF TGTGCCAGCAGCCCCAAGACTAGCTCCTACAATGAGCAGTTCTTC
. TRBJ2-7 TRBV5-1 16 TRBD2 CASSSIPRAGAYEQYF TGCGCCAGCAGCTCAATACCCAGGGCGGGGGCCTACGAGCAGTACTTC
. TRBJ2-1 TRBV2 14 TRBD2 CASRAGGGYNEQFF TGTGCCAGCAGAGCGGGGGGTGGTTACAATGAGCAGTTCTTC
. TRBJ2-7 TRBV7-2 15 . CASSPGLSPLYEQYF TGTGCCAGCAGCCCTGGACTGAGCCCGCTCTACGAGCAGTACTTC
. TRBJ1-1 TRBV30 11 . CAWSVTYEAFF TGTGCCTGGAGTGTCACCTATGAAGCTTTCTTT
. TRBJ1-5 TRBV18 15 . CASSPTRGSGQPQHF TGTGCCAGCTCACCTACCAGGGGTTCCGGGCAGCCCCAGCATTTT
. TRBJ2-7 TRBV6-5 16 TRBD2 CASSYGLAGLSYEQYF TGTGCCAGCAGTTACGGACTAGCGGGACTGTCCTACGAGCAGTACTTC
. TRBJ2-3 TRBV19 17 . CASSAGILRPNTDTQYF TGTGCCAGTAGCGCCGGGATCCTCCGACCCAACACAGATACGCAGTATTTT
. TRBJ1-2 TRBV28 16 TRBD1 CASSLLDRVFNDGYTF TGTGCCAGCAGTTTATTGGACAGGGTGTTTAACGATGGCTACACCTTC
. TRBJ2-7 TRBV6-5 14 . CASSYRRFSYEQYF TGTGCCAGCAGTTACCGGAGGTTTTCTTACGAGCAGTACTTC
. TRBJ2-7 TRBV5-1 14 TRBD1 CASSLAQGVDEQYF TGCGCCAGCAGCTTGGCCCAGGGGGTGGACGAGCAGTACTTC
few TRBJ1-5 TRBV6-5 12 . CATYGQNQPQHF TGTGCCACCTATGGGCAGAATCAGCCCCAGCATTTT
. TRBJ2-4 TRBV29-1 13 . CSVAGVRGDIQYF TGCAGCGTTGCGGGGGTCAGAGGGGACATTCAGTACTTC
. TRBJ2-3 TRBV27 18 TRBD1 CASSSDPPGQGASYTQYF TGTGCCAGCAGTTCCGATCCGCCGGGACAGGGGGCGTCTTATACGCAGTATTTT
. TRBJ2-1 TRBV29-1 13 . CSVDGDSYNEQFF TGCAGCGTTGACGGGGACTCCTACAATGAGCAGTTCTTC